What follows describes a single TCR beta chain. Its antigen is not known. These data belong to a study of a mutant IDH1 vaccine in newly diagnosed glioma. Turning to the study itself: Scheduled for weeks 1, 3, 5, 7, 11, 15, 19 and 23, eight vaccinations were given to patients. Patients received vaccination from 4-6 weeks after radiotherapy alone, or with temozolomide cycles. Mean patient age was roughly 43 years; about 62% were male and 37.5% female.

Clones were sequenced by immunoSEQ multiplex PCR, and TCRdb holds only the in-frame ones, with some missing. The sample has 110,000 or so clones; roughly 90% are singletons. As for time point: week 11, during vaccination. Vaccine doses each comprised 300 ug of mutant IDH1 20-mer peptide, with topical imiquimod. The source material was PBMCs, sampled from a glioma patient whose treatment included an IDH1 peptide vaccine. This TCR was recovered from a woman between 50 and 59 years old with glioma.

The CDR3 protein is CASSPDRFSYEQYF. CDR3 bases: TGTGCCAGCAGCCCCGACAGGTTTTCCTACGAGCAGTACTTC. The chain joins TRBV7-8 to TRBJ2-7; TRBD1 is a possible D gene (6 bases). The CDR3 covers 14 residues. The germline V gene has CDR1 SGHVS and CDR2 FQNEAQ. V lost 5 bases to trimming and J lost 1 base, with 12 bases between them. Combining the CDR3 with reference TRBV7-8 and TRBJ2-7 gives the whole variable domain GAGVSQSPRYKVAKRGQDVALRCDPISGHVSLFWYQQALGQGPEFLTYFQNEAQLDKSGLPSDRFFAERPEGSVSTLKIQRTQQEDSAVYLCASSPDRFSYEQYFGPGTRLTVT.